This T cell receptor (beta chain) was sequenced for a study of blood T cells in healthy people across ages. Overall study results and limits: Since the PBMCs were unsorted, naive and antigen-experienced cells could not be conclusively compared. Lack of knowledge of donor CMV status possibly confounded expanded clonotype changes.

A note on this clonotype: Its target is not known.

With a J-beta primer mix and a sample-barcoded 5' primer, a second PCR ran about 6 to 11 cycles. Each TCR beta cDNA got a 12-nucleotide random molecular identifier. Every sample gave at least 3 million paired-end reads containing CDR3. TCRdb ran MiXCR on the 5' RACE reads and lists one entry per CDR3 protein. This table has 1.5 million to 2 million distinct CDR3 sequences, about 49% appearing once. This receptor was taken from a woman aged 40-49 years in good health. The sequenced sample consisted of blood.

The CDR3 DNA is TGTGCCAGCAGCTTGGGGGACAGGGATGCGTACTTC. Amino acid sequence: CASSLGDRDAYF. This sequence joins TRBV7-6 and TRBJ2-5; 9 bases fit TRBD1. This CDR3 has 12 residues. Germline CDR1 reads SGHVS; CDR2 reads FNYEAQ. The trim removed 3 bases at V and 13 bases at J, leaving 6 bases unmatched.